These T cell receptor beta chains were read from a single sample in a study of T-cell reconstitution after alpha-beta-depleted transplantation in children. MiXCR, applied by TCRdb to the PCR reads, yields one record per CDR3 protein. The table includes hundreds of thousands of distinct CDR3 sequences, roughly 15% detected once. The specimen was PBMCs, mostly from graft donor cells, collected 360 days after TCRalphabeta/CD19-depleted stem cell transplant. The origin of the receptors is a male patient aged 2-15 years who had a stem cell transplant for acute lymphoblastic leukemia, so the T cells may come from the graft donor. Each CDR3 is given with its conserved first and last residue. A D gene is named only where the DNA matches it firmly. Not every row has a clone size; where given, it reads once, few, many or a size class.

TRBJ2-1,TRBV29-1,NA,few,TGCAGCGTTGAGGTACTTACGATCTTAGCCAGTAGCTCCTACAATGAGCAGTTCTTC,CSVEVLTILASSSYNEQFF
TRBJ2-3,TRBV4-3,TRBD2,NA,TGCGCCAGCAGCCAAGAAGCGGGGGGGCCTGGTACGCAGTATTTT,CASSQEAGGPGTQYF
TRBJ2-2,TRBV7-2,TRBD1,few,TGTGCCAGCAGCCCCCGACAGGGGGAGAACACCGGGGAGCTGTTTTTT,CASSPRQGENTGELFF
TRBJ2-5,TRBV20-1,NA,NA,TGCAGTGCTCGGTACCAAGAGACCCAGTACTTC,CSARYQETQYF
TRBJ2-5,TRBV14,TRBD2,NA,TGTGCCAGCAGCCAAGAAAGAGCGGGAGGACAAGAGACCCAGTACTTC,CASSQERAGGQETQYF
TRBJ2-3,TRBV5-1,TRBD1,NA,TGCGCCAGCAGCTTGGGGACAGGGTCGCAGTATTTT,CASSLGTGSQYF
TRBJ2-2,TRBV7-2,TRBD2,many,TGTGCCAGCAGCCCTACTCGTGGGCGGGGGGGCATGTTTAACACCGGGGAGCTGTTTTTT,CASSPTRGRGGMFNTGELFF
TRBJ2-3,TRBV20-1,NA,many,TGCAGTGCTAGCTGGGGGTCCACAGATACGCAGTATTTT,CSASWGSTDTQYF
TRBJ2-7,TRBV6-2/TRBV6-3,TRBD1,NA,TGTGCCAGCAGTTACATCAATCTTGGGACAGTCTCCTACGAGCAGTACTTC,CASSYINLGTVSYEQYF
TRBJ1-6,TRBV20-1,TRBD1,few,TGCAGTGCCACTATCGACGGGACAGGGGGATCACCCCTCCACTTT,CSATIDGTGGSPLHF
TRBJ2-1,TRBV3-1,NA,NA,TGTGCCAGCAGCCAAGTCCCGAGCTCCTACAATGAGCAGTTCTTC,CASSQVPSSYNEQFF
TRBJ2-7,TRBV7-3,TRBD1,NA,TGTGCCAGCAGCTTCATCAGGGGGCACGAGCAGTACTTC,CASSFIRGHEQYF
TRBJ2-4,TRBV3-1,NA,NA,TGTGCCAGCAGCCAAGCGTCTGGGGGGATAGCCAAAAACATTCAGTACTTC,CASSQASGGIAKNIQYF
TRBJ2-3,TRBV12-3/TRBV12-4,NA,few,TGTGCCAGCAGTCACGAGTCCAGCACAGATACGCAGTATTTT,CASSHESSTDTQYF
TRBJ2-1,TRBV7-9,NA,few,TGTGCCAGCAGCCAGGACTTGGGGAATGAGCAGTTCTTC,CASSQDLGNEQFF
TRBJ2-3,TRBV15,NA,few,TGTGCCACCAGCAGATTAGGGACGCGGCTTTTCACAGATACGCAGTATTTT,CATSRLGTRLFTDTQYF
TRBJ1-1,TRBV30,TRBD1,few,TGTGCCCGCCGGGACAGCATGAACACTGAAGCTTTCTTT,CARRDSMNTEAFF
TRBJ2-7,TRBV4-3,TRBD2,few,TGCGCCAGCAGCCCGGGACTAGCGGGGCACTACGAGCAGTACTTC,CASSPGLAGHYEQYF
TRBJ1-6,TRBV2,TRBD1,NA,TGTGCCAGCAGTGTGGGGACAGGGATCCTAGGTTCACCCCTCCACTTT,CASSVGTGILGSPLHF
TRBJ2-2,TRBV10-3,NA,few,TGTGCCATCAGTGATTTTGGGGGGCGCATCACCGGGGAGCTGTTTTTT,CAISDFGGRITGELFF
TRBJ1-2,TRBV20-1,NA,once,TGCAGTGCTCCCCAACCGGGGGGCGACTATGGCTACACCTTC,CSAPQPGGDYGYTF
TRBJ2-2,TRBV7-7,NA,many,TGTGCTAGCAGCTTAGGTTTAATTACCGGGGAGCTGTTTTTT,CASSLGLITGELFF
TRBJ1-6,TRBV4-2,TRBD1,NA,TGTGCCAGCAGCCAGGTACCGGGACAGGGGAGTTCACCCCTCCACTTT,CASSQVPGQGSSPLHF
TRBJ2-7,TRBV19,TRBD1,few,TGTGCCAGTAGTATCCGAGCAGGGGGAATGTACGAGCAGTACTTC,CASSIRAGGMYEQYF
TRBJ2-2,TRBV6-5,NA,few,TGTGCCAGCAGTTACGTAGGGAAGGTGGCCGGGGAGCTGTTTTTT,CASSYVGKVAGELFF
TRBJ1-1,TRBV29-1,TRBD1,NA,TGCAGCGCGAGGGGGACAGGGAGCACTGAAGCTTTCTTT,CSARGTGSTEAFF
TRBJ2-2,TRBV29-1,NA,few,TGCAGCGTCTATTTCTGGAACACCGGGGAGCTGTTTTTT,CSVYFWNTGELFF
TRBJ1-4,TRBV4-1,TRBD1,NA,TGCGCCAGCAGCCAATCCCAGGTACCGGACAGGGGGACCCCGAATGAAAAACTGTTTTTT,CASSQSQVPDRGTPNEKLFF
TRBJ2-5,TRBV29-1,NA,NA,TGCAGCGTTGAACTAGAGACCCAGTACTTC,CSVELETQYF
TRBJ2-1,TRBV11-2,TRBD2,few,TGTGCCAGCAGCCCCAGAGAATGGGCTAGCGGGGGTCTGGGATACAATGAGCAGTTCTTC,CASSPREWASGGLGYNEQFF
TRBJ2-7,TRBV5-8,NA,NA,TGTGCCAGCAGCCTGAGGACCACCTACGAGCAGTACTTC,CASSLRTTYEQYF
TRBJ2-3,TRBV5-4,NA,few,TGTGCCAGCACCACAGCGAGCACAGATACGCAGTATTTT,CASTTASTDTQYF
TRBJ2-5,TRBV10-3,TRBD2,few,TGTGCCATCAGTCCGACTAGCAGGTACCAAGAGACCCAGTACTTC,CAISPTSRYQETQYF
TRBJ2-3,TRBV3-1,NA,once,TGTGCCAGCAGCCGGACAGCCCGGGGAGATACGCAGTATTTT,CASSRTARGDTQYF
TRBJ2-7,TRBV10-3,TRBD1,NA,TGTGCCATCAGCCCGGGACAGGGGGGTTACGAGCAGTACTTC,CAISPGQGGYEQYF
TRBJ2-3,TRBV7-7,NA,NA,TGTGCCAGCAGCTTAGCACCCCTAGATACGCAGTATTTT,CASSLAPLDTQYF
TRBJ2-7,TRBV29-1,TRBD1,NA,TGCAGCGTTGAAGTACCGGGACAGGGGTCCGAGCAGTACTTC,CSVEVPGQGSEQYF
TRBJ2-1,TRBV25-1,TRBD2,NA,TGTGCCAGCAGTGAATTTCGAGCGGGGGCCACCTACAATGAGCAGTTCTTC,CASSEFRAGATYNEQFF
TRBJ2-7,TRBV6-2/TRBV6-3,NA,once,TGTGCCAGCAGTTACCAGGGAACGGCCTACGAGCAGTACTTC,CASSYQGTAYEQYF
TRBJ2-1,TRBV7-9,NA,many,TGTGCCAGCAGAGACAGATACAATGAGCAGTTCTTC,CASRDRYNEQFF
TRBJ2-7,TRBV6-1,TRBD2,NA,TGTGCCAGCAGGCCGGGAGGGTTCTCCTACGAGCAGTACTTC,CASRPGGFSYEQYF
TRBJ2-2,TRBV19,NA,NA,TGTGCCAGTAGCCCCCCCGGGAGTCGGACCGGGGAGCTGTTTTTT,CASSPPGSRTGELFF
TRBJ1-1,TRBV5-1,TRBD1,few,TGCGCCAGCAGCTTGTCTCAGGGGGCAGGCAACACTGAAGCTTTCTTT,CASSLSQGAGNTEAFF
TRBJ2-2,TRBV6-1,TRBD1,NA,TGTGCCAGCAGATCGACAGGGGGCGCATACACCGGGGAGCTGTTTTTT,CASRSTGGAYTGELFF
TRBJ2-7,TRBV12-3/TRBV12-4,NA,few,TGTGCCAGCAGCGGCGAGGGCTACGAGCAGTACTTC,CASSGEGYEQYF
TRBJ1-1,TRBV6-2/TRBV6-3,TRBD1,few,TGTGCCAGCAGTTATCTCCCGGGACAGGGTCATATCGGTGAAGCTTTCTTT,CASSYLPGQGHIGEAFF
TRBJ2-2,TRBV5-1,NA,NA,TGCGCCAGCAGCTTGGAAACAACGGGAAACGGGGAGCTGTTTTTT,CASSLETTGNGELFF
TRBJ2-4,TRBV28,TRBD1,many,TGTGCCAGCAGGGCCGGGGACAGCCACAACATTCAGTACTTC,CASRAGDSHNIQYF
TRBJ2-1,TRBV5-1,NA,NA,TGCGCCAGCAGCTTGGGGGCCTTCCTAAACAATGAGCAGTTCTTC,CASSLGAFLNNEQFF
TRBJ1-5,TRBV5-1,NA,few,TGCGCCAGCAGCTTAACGGACGGTGCCAATCAGCCCCAGCATTTT,CASSLTDGANQPQHF